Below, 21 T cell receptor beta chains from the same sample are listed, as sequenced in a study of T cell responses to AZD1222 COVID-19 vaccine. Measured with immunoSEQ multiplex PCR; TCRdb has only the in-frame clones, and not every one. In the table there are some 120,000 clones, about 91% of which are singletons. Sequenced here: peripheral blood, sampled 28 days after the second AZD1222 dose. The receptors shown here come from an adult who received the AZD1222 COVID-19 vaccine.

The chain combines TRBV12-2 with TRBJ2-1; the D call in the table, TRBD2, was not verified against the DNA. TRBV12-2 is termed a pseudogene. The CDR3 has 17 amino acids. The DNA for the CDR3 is TGTGCAAGTCGCTCAACCTCTACTAGCGGGAGGGCCCCCGAGCAGTTCTTC. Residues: CASRSTSTSGRAPEQFF.

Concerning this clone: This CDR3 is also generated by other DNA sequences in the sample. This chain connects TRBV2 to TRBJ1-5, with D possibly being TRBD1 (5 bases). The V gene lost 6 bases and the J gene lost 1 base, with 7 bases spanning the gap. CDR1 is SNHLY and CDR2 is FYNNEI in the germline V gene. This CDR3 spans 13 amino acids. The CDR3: CASRGDSNQPQHF. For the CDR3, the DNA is TGTGCCAGCAGGGGGGACAGCAATCAGCCCCAGCATTTT.

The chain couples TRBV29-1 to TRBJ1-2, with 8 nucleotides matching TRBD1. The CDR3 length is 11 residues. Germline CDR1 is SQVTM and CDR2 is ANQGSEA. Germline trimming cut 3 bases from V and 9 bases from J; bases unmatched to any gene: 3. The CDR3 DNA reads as TGCAGCGTTGAGCGACAGGGGAGCTACACCTTC. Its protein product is CSVERQGSYTF.

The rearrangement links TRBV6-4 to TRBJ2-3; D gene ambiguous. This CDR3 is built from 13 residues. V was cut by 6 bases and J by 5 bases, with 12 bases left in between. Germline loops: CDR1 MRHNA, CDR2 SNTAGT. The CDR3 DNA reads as TGTGCCAGCAGCCTTCTTAAGGGAGATACGCAGTATTTT. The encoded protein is CASSLLKGDTQYF.

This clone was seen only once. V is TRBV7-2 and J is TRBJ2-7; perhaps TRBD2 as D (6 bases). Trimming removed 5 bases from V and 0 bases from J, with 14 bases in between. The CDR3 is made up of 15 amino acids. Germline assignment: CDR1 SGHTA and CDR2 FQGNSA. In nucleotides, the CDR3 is TGTGCCAGCAGCCAACAACTAGCTTCCTCCTACGAGCAGTACTTC. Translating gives CASSQQLASSYEQYF.

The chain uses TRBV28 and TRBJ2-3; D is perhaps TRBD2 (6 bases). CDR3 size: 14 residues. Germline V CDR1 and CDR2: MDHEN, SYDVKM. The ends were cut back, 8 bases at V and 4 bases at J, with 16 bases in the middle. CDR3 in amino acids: CASVLGGGSDTQYF. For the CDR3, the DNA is TGTGCCAGCGTCCTAGGAGGAGGGTCAGATACGCAGTATTTT. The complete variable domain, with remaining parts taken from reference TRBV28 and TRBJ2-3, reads DVKVTQSSRYLVKRTGEKVFLECVQDMDHENMFWYRQDPGLGLRLIYFSYDVKMKEKGDIPEGYSVSREKKERFSLILESASTNQTSMYLCASVLGGGSDTQYFGPGTRLTVL.

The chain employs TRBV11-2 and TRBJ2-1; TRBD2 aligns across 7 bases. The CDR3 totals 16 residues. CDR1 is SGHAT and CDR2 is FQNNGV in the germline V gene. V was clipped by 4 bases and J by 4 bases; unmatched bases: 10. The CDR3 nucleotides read TGTGCCAGCAGCTCACCACTAGCGATACCTTACAATGAGCAGTTCTTC. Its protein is CASSSPLAIPYNEQFF.

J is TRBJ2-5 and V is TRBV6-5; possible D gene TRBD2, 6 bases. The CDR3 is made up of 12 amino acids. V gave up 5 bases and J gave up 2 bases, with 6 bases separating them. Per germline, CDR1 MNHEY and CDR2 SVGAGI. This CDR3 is CASSRGQETQYF. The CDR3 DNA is TGTGCCAGCAGTCGGGGGCAAGAGACCCAGTACTTC.

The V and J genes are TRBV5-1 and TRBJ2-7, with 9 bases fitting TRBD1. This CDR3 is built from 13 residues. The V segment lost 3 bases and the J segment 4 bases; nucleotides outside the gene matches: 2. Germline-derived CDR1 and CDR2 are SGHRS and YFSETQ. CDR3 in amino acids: CASSSDRGYEQYF. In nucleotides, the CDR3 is TGCGCCAGCAGCTCCGACAGGGGGTACGAGCAGTACTTC.

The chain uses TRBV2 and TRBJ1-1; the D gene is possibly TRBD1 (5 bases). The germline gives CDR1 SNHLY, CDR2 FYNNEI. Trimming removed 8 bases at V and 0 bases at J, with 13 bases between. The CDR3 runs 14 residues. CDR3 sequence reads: CASGDGRMNTEAFF. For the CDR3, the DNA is TGTGCCAGCGGGGACGGCAGGATGAACACTGAAGCTTTCTTT.

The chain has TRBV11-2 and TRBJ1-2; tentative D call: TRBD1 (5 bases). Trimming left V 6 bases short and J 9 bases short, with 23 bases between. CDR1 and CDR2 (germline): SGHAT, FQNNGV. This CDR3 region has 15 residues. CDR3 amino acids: CASRELIRGIWSYTF. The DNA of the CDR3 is TGTGCCAGCAGAGAGCTTATAAGGGGTATATGGAGCTACACCTTC.

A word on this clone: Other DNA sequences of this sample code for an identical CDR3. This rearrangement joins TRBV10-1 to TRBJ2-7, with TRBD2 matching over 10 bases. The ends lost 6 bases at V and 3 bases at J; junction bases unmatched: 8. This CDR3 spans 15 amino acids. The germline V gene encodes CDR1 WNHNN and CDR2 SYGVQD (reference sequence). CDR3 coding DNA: TGCGCCAGCAGAGTGACTAGCGGGTCTTTCTACGAGCAGTACTTC. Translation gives CASRVTSGSFYEQYF.

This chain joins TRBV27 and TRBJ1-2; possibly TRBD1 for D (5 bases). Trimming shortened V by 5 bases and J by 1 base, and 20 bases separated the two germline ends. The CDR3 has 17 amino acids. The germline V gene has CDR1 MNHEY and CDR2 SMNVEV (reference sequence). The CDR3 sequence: CASSQSGLGEFNYGYTF. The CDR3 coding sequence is TGTGCCAGCAGTCAGAGTGGGCTGGGGGAGTTTAACTATGGCTACACCTTC.

The CDR3 DNA reads TGTGCCACCAGTGATTTGCCGACAGGGGGCGACACCGGGGAGCTGTTTTTT. Its protein is CATSDLPTGGDTGELFF. The rearrangement joins TRBV24-1 to TRBJ2-2, with 10 bases fitting TRBD1. The V and J ends lost 0 bases and 3 bases, in that order; junction bases with no gene match: 3. Germline CDR1 KGHDR, CDR2 SFDVKD. The CDR3 loop spans 17 amino acids.

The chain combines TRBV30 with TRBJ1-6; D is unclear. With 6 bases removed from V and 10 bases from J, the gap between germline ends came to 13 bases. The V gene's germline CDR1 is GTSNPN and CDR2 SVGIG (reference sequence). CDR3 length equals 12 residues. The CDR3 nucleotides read TGTGCCTGCCTTTATGGAGGATCACCCCTCCACTTT. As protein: CACLYGGSPLHF.

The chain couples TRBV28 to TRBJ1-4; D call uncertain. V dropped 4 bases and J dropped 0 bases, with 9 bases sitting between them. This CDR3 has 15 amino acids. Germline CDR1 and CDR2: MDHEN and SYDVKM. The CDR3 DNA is TGTGCCAGCAGTTATTTCCAGGCAACTAATGAAAAACTGTTTTTT. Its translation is CASSYFQATNEKLFF.

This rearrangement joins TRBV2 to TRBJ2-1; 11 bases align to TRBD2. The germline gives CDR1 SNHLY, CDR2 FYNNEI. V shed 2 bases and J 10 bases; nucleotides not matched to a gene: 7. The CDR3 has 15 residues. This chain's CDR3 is CASSERVAGGTEQFF. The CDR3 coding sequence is TGTGCCAGCAGTGAAAGGGTAGCGGGAGGGACGGAGCAGTTCTTC.

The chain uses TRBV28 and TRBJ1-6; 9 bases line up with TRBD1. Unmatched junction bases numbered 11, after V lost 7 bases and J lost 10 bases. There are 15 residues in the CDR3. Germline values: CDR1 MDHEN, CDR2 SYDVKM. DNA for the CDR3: TGTGCCAGCACCCTTGCGGGACAGGGAGGCTCACCCCTCCACTTT. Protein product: CASTLAGQGGSPLHF.

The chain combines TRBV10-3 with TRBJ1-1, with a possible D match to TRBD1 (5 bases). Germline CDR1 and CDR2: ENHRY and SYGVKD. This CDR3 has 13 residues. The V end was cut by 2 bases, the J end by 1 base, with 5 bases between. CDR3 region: CAISEGQNTEAFF. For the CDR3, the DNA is TGTGCCATCAGTGAGGGACAGAACACTGAAGCTTTCTTT.

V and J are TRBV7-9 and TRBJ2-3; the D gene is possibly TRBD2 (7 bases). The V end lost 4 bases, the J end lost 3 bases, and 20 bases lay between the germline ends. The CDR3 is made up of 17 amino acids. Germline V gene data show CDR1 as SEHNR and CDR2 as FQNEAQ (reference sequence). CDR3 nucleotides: TGTGCCAGCAGCTCTCGGGGGGCGGGAGTAAAGACAGATACGCAGTATTTT. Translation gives CASSSRGAGVKTDTQYF.

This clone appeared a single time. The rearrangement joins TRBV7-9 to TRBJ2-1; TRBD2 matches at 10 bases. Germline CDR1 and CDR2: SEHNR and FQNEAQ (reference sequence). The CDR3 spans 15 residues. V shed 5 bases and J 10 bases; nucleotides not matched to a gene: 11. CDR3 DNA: TGTGCCAGCAGCGCTCTAGCGGGGGCCCTCGGGGAGCAGTTCTTC. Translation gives CASSALAGALGEQFF.